These 13 T cell receptor beta chains originate from one sample sequenced in a study of blood T cell repertoires in COVID-19. Profiled with immunoSEQ multiplex PCR; TCRdb holds only in-frame clones, not every one. The sample has 380,000 or so clones; around 84% are singletons. Sequenced sample: peripheral blood. The receptors stem from a human donor with acute or convalescent COVID-19. The donor label of this sample is uncertain.

The chain couples TRBV7-6 to TRBJ1-1, with a possible D match to TRBD1 (5 bases). V was cut by 1 base and J by 9 bases, with 9 bases left in between. The CDR3 spans 12 residues. Germline V gene lookup returns CDR1 SGHVS and CDR2 FNYEAQ. The CDR3 DNA sequence: TGTGCCAGCAGCTTAGAAAGGGGCAAAGCTTTCTTT. Translation: CASSLERGKAFF.

J is TRBJ1-5 and V is TRBV28; 12 bases line up with TRBD1. V lost 7 bases to trimming and J lost 6 bases; unmatched junction nucleotides: 7. Germline values: CDR1 MDHEN, CDR2 SYDVKM. The CDR3 runs to 15 residues. The CDR3 reads CASIAGQGASQPQHF. The CDR3, as DNA: TGTGCCAGCATCGCGGGACAGGGGGCCAGTCAGCCCCAGCATTTT.

This clone was seen once. This sample also contains other DNA sequences that code for the same CDR3. The CDR3 region is CASSTYRGNQPQHF. The CDR3 coding sequence is TGTGCCAGCAGTACCTACAGGGGGAATCAGCCCCAGCATTTT. The V and J genes are TRBV6-5 and TRBJ1-5; 8 bases match TRBD1. Losses at the gene ends were 5 bases for V and 4 bases for J; bases not matched to a gene: 4. The CDR3 is 14 amino acids. Germline V gene sequence: CDR1 MNHEY, CDR2 SVGAGI.

This rearrangement joins TRBV5-4 to TRBJ1-1, with 9 bases identical to TRBD1. Germline CDR1 SGHNT, CDR2 YYREEE (reference sequence). Trimming removed 5 bases from V and 1 base from J; junction bases left unmatched: 9. The CDR3 runs to 16 residues. The CDR3 reads CASRFTGTGTNTEAFF. The CDR3 DNA is TGTGCCAGCAGGTTCACCGGGACAGGGACGAACACTGAAGCTTTCTTT.

This clone occurred a few times. This rearrangement joins TRBV28 to TRBJ1-2, with TRBD1 identical over 8 bases. The CDR3 sequence is 15 residues long. CDR1 and CDR2 from the germline V gene are MDHEN and SYDVKM. Trimming cost V 4 bases and J 5 bases; bases outside gene matches: 9. In DNA form, the CDR3 reads TGTGCCAGCAGTTCAGGGGGCCCTGATTATTATGGCTACACCTTC. It encodes CASSSGGPDYYGYTF.

The genes are TRBV29-1 and TRBJ1-1; a possible D gene is TRBD1 (6 bases). This CDR3 comprises 12 residues. The germline gives CDR1 SQVTM, CDR2 ANQGSEA. V shed 8 bases and J shed 1 base, with 11 bases lying between them. The chain's CDR3 is CSYGQPNTEAFF. For the CDR3, the DNA is TGCAGCTACGGACAGCCGAACACTGAAGCTTTCTTT.

V usage is TRBV7-2 and J usage is TRBJ2-7; 8 positions match TRBD1. The V segment lost 0 bases and the J segment 2 bases; nucleotides outside the gene matches: 3. This CDR3 has 15 amino acids. CDR1 and CDR2 (germline): SGHTA, FQGNSA. CDR3 sequence reads: CASSLAGTGAYEQYF. CDR3 in DNA: TGTGCCAGCAGCTTAGCAGGGACAGGAGCCTACGAGCAGTACTTC.

This sequence joins TRBV2 and TRBJ2-7, with 10 positions matching TRBD1. The germline gives CDR1 SNHLY, CDR2 FYNNEI. There are 15 residues in the CDR3. After removal of 6 bases from V and 4 bases from J, the junction contained 9 bases not matched to a gene. CDR3 in amino acids: CASRNNRDRGYEQYF. The CDR3 bases are TGTGCCAGCAGGAATAACCGGGACAGGGGTTACGAGCAGTACTTC.

V gene TRBV14 combines with J gene TRBJ2-7, with 9 bases lining up with TRBD1. The CDR3 totals 18 residues. The J segment lost 2 bases and the V segment lost 1 base, leaving 12 bases of the junction unmatched. Germline V gene lookup returns CDR1 SGHDN and CDR2 FVKESK. This CDR3 reads CASSQALGTGTLTYEQYF. In nucleotides, the CDR3 is TGTGCCAGCAGCCAAGCGTTAGGGACAGGGACTCTAACCTACGAGCAGTACTTC.

This clone was counted between two and nine times. This chain connects TRBV5-1 to TRBJ2-2; no firm D call. The CDR3 has 15 amino acids. V gave up 4 bases and J gave up 0 bases, with 10 bases separating them. Germline CDR1 is SGHRS and CDR2 is YFSETQ. The DNA of the CDR3 is TGCGCCAGCAGCGTGACACCTCCGAACACCGGGGAGCTGTTTTTT. This translates into CASSVTPPNTGELFF.

The chain uses TRBV7-9 and TRBJ1-2, with 7 bases fitting TRBD1. CDR3 length: 16 amino acids. J was trimmed by 6 bases and V by 5 bases; bases with no gene match: 15. Germline CDR1 is SEHNR and CDR2 is FQNEAQ (reference sequence). CDR3 residues: CASSPTTSNRGHGYTF. The CDR3 nucleotides read TGTGCCAGCAGCCCTACGACCTCCAACAGGGGCCATGGCTACACCTTC.

The chain is built from TRBV5-1 and TRBJ2-5, with 14 positions matching TRBD2. V lost 4 bases, J lost 1 base, and 3 bases stayed unmatched. The germline gives CDR1 SGHRS, CDR2 YFSETQ. The CDR3 is 16 amino acids. This CDR3 is CASSPGTSGGQETQYF. The CDR3 DNA follows: TGCGCCAGCAGCCCGGGGACTAGCGGGGGCCAAGAGACCCAGTACTTC.

The chain links TRBV29-1 to TRBJ1-2; D perhaps matches TRBD1 (6 bases). The CDR3 runs to 12 residues. In germline, CDR1 is SQVTM, CDR2 ANQGSEA. Trimming shortened V by 3 bases and J by 4 bases, and 9 bases separated the two germline ends. The CDR3 DNA reads as TGCAGCGTTGACGCAGGGGCCTATGGCTACACCTTC. Protein sequence: CSVDAGAYGYTF. Full variable domain (missing parts from reference TRBV29-1 and TRBJ1-2): SAVISQKPSRDICQRGTSLTIQCQVDSQVTMMFWYRQQPGQSLTLIATANQGSEATYESGFVIDKFPISRPNLTFSTLTVSNMSPEDSSIYLCSVDAGAYGYTFGSGTRLTVV.